The present entry profiles one T cell receptor beta chain with its context. Its antigen remains undetermined. There are no base qualities to consult, and no much larger clone falls within one base. These data are taken from a study of CD8 T cells in Susac syndrome (dated by TCRdb to between 2018 and 2021). With regard to the full study: The study used repertoire sequencing to test whether antigen drove CD8+ T cell activation and differentiation in Susac syndrome. The investigation overall reported the following: The TCR sequencing and HLA analysis was acknowledged to have included a relatively small number of individuals.

RNA was extracted with the RNeasy kit and about 0.5 to 1 ug was reverse transcribed using random hexamers. The immunoSEQ multiplex PCR assay, which covers 54 Vbeta and 13 Jbeta segments, was used to amplify TCR beta CDR3 regions. PCR amplification bias was corrected using a synthetic template baseline for primer optimization and computational correction. As for the original processing: Reads were annotated to V, D and J genes according to IMGT and were analyzed with immunoSEQ Analyzer, with only productive sequences retained. To calculate clonality, Shannon entropy was normalized by log2 of the number of productive unique sequences and then subtracted from one. For each patient and control, public and private clones were evaluated among the 100 most prevalent clones. Clones were defined as Susac-specific if absent from the healthy and MS cohorts, from 1052 published viral clones and from other ImmuneACCESS disease sequences. Starting from the raw public reads, TCRdb applied fastp trimming at Q25, assembled clones with MiXCR and retained in-frame beta chains. For every CDR3 protein sequence, its rows merge into one entry that carries the most common genes and DNA. In this record, the V and J calls reflect TCRdb's handling and not the investigators' own analysis. Across this sample there are over 200,000 distinct CDR3 sequences, with approximately 95% seen only once. The ten most abundant clones make up just over 0.08% of the sample.

The CDR3 runs 14 residues from the cysteine to the phenylalanine. This entry keeps only the CDR3 DNA: 42 bases, framed from base 1. A distance of 11 bases separates the germline ends of V and J, which lose 6 bases and 5 bases respectively. Peripheral blood CD8+ and CD4+ T cells from healthy donors, Susac syndrome patients and multiple sclerosis patients were profiled by high-throughput TCR beta sequencing. The multiple sclerosis controls were treatment-naive patients who had stable or active relapsing-remitting disease and met the revised McDonald criteria. Bulk CD8+ and CD4+ T cells were purified by magnetic negative isolation, while CD8+ TEMRA cells were enriched using FACS. Blood was collected in EDTA tubes and processed within 24 hours, with PBMCs isolated through density gradient centrifugation. PBMCs intended for TCR sequencing were cryopreserved in liquid nitrogen and were subsequently thawed in a 37 degrees C water bath. A purity of at least 90% was achieved for sorted or isolated CD4+, CD8+ and CD8+ TEMRA cells.

The rearrangement combines TRBV12-3 or TRBV12-4 with TRBJ1-6; no D gene is confidently identified. The clonotype comes from a human donor with multiple sclerosis. The sequenced material came from CD4+ T cells from PBMCs. CDR3 protein: CASRRVTDNSPLHF. Read as DNA, the sequence is TGTGCCAGCAGGAGGGTTACCGATAATTCACCCCTCCACTTT.